The 18 T cell receptor beta chains reported below all come from one sample, sequenced in a study of T cell responses to AZD1222 COVID-19 vaccine. Repertoires were generated with immunoSEQ multiplex PCR, while TCRdb's copy carries only in-frame clones and drops some. Altogether 200,000 or so clones are present, 92% being singletons, with the ten largest covering more than 9%. This material consisted of peripheral blood, taken on day 0 of AZD1222 vaccination. Every receptor here comes from an adult in good health.

The chain recombines TRBV5-4 with TRBJ2-7, with 11 bases fitting TRBD1. Germline lookup yields CDR1 SGHNT and CDR2 YYREEE (reference sequence). The CDR3 is made up of 15 amino acids. Trimming at V came to 0 bases and at J to 6 bases, leaving 5 bases not matched to a gene. The CDR3 nucleotides are TGTGCCAGCAGCTTGGACCGGGACAGGGGGGCCGAGCAGTACTTC. Protein sequence: CASSLDRDRGAEQYF.

The gene calls are TRBV18 and TRBJ1-4; TRBD1 might be the D (5 bases). The CDR3 runs 15 residues. V was pared by 3 bases and J by 6 bases, with 14 bases between. Per the germline V gene, CDR1 is KGHSH and CDR2 is LQKENI. The CDR3 bases are TGTGCCAGCTCACCCGGGGGGGGTGGCCATGAAAAACTGTTTTTT. Amino acid sequence: CASSPGGGGHEKLFF.

This chain joins TRBV6-5 and TRBJ1-1; 9 bases agree with TRBD1. The CDR3 contains 16 residues. In germline, CDR1 is MNHEY, CDR2 SVGAGI. V shed 1 base, J shed 1 base, and the junction held 4 bases outside the gene matches. CDR3 protein: CASSYYRDRANTEAFF. CDR3 bases: TGTGCCAGCAGTTACTACCGGGACAGGGCGAACACTGAAGCTTTCTTT.

V is TRBV7-9 and J is TRBJ2-1; 11 positions agree with TRBD1. The CDR3 is made up of 17 amino acids. Trimming removed 1 base from V and 8 bases from J; junction bases left unmatched: 10. Germline V gene lookup returns CDR1 SEHNR and CDR2 FQNEAQ (reference sequence). The CDR3 protein is CASSLDVYPGQGDEQFF. CDR3 bases: TGTGCCAGCAGCTTAGACGTCTACCCGGGACAGGGGGATGAGCAGTTCTTC.

The chain links TRBV28 to TRBJ1-2; 8 nucleotides match TRBD1. Germline V gene lookup returns CDR1 MDHEN and CDR2 SYDVKM. The V segment lost 5 bases and the J segment 4 bases; nucleotides outside the gene matches: 15. The CDR3 extends over 17 amino acids. The CDR3 loop is CASSLDRARGWSYGYTF. The CDR3, as DNA: TGTGCCAGCAGTCTGGACAGGGCCCGGGGATGGAGCTATGGCTACACCTTC.

This sequence joins TRBV15 and TRBJ1-2; D remains ambiguous. Germline V gene data show CDR1 as LNHNV and CDR2 as YYDKDF (reference sequence). Between the trimmed V and J ends, which lost 10 bases and 4 bases, there was a span of 22 bases. The CDR3 runs 15 residues. CDR3 region: CASTLSLDISYGYTF. The DNA of the CDR3 is TGTGCCAGCACCTTGAGTTTAGACATCTCCTATGGCTACACCTTC. Supplemented by reference TRBV15 and TRBJ1-2, the full variable domain reads DAMVIQNPRYQVTQFGKPVTLSCSQTLNHNVMYWYQQKSSQAPKLLFHYYDKDFNNEADTPDNFQSRRPNTSFCFLDIRSPGLGDTAMYLCASTLSLDISYGYTFGSGTRLTVV.

CDR3: CASSGPSYGYTF. CDR3 sequence (DNA): TGTGCCAGCAGTGGACCGTCCTATGGCTACACCTTC. The chain recombines TRBV2 with TRBJ1-2; D is uncertain. The V gene's germline CDR1 is SNHLY and CDR2 FYNNEI. This CDR3 has 12 amino acids. Deletions cut 4 bases from V and 4 bases from J, with 7 bases between.

V and J are TRBV6-5 and TRBJ1-3; D remains ambiguous. Germline lookup yields CDR1 MNHEY and CDR2 SVGAGI. This CDR3 has 15 residues. V was clipped by 6 bases and J by 8 bases, with 20 bases between them. The CDR3 bases are TGTGCCAGCAGCCCACTCCTGCCCGGGGAGCACACCATATATTTT. Translated, it gives CASSPLLPGEHTIYF.

The V call is TRBV11-2, the J call TRBJ1-4; no clear D. The CDR3 covers 16 residues. CDR1 is SGHAT and CDR2 is FQNNGV in the germline V gene. V was trimmed by 0 bases and J by 5 bases, leaving 13 bases between them. The CDR3 loop is CASSLDQNTLNEKLFF. DNA of the CDR3: TGTGCCAGCAGCTTAGATCAAAACACCTTGAATGAAAAACTGTTTTTT.

The chain employs TRBV5-1 and TRBJ1-1, with D perhaps matching TRBD1 (6 bases). V was pared by 3 bases and J by 1 base, with 13 bases between. Germline lookup yields CDR1 SGHRS and CDR2 YFSETQ. The CDR3 loop spans 15 amino acids. CDR3 DNA: TGCGCCAGCAGCTCAGCAGGGGAAGGGAACACTGAAGCTTTCTTT. It codes for CASSSAGEGNTEAFF.

The rearrangement joins TRBV2 to TRBJ2-1; 9 bases are a match to TRBD2. J was trimmed by 10 bases and V by 6 bases; bases with no gene match: 10. CDR1 and CDR2 (germline): SNHLY, FYNNEI. This CDR3 has 14 residues. CDR3 loop: CASSEISLAGEQFF. For the CDR3, the DNA is TGTGCCAGCAGCGAGATATCTCTAGCGGGAGAGCAGTTCTTC.

The chain couples TRBV6-6 to TRBJ2-1; 14 bases agree with TRBD2. CDR3 length equals 15 residues. Unmatched junction bases numbered 3, after V lost 6 bases and J lost 5 bases. Germline loops: CDR1 MNHNY, CDR2 SVGAGI (reference sequence). The CDR3 nucleotides are TGTGCCAGCAGCTCGGGACTAGCGGGGGACAATGAGCAGTTCTTC. Translated: CASSSGLAGDNEQFF.

This clone was counted once. This chain connects TRBV19 to TRBJ1-5; D not certain. Germline V gene sequence: CDR1 LNHDA, CDR2 SQIVND (reference sequence). Trimming took 1 base from V and 2 from J, leaving 9 bases between them. CDR3 length equals 15 residues. The CDR3, as DNA: TGTGCCAGTAGTATAGTAGGACGGGGCAATCAGCCCCAGCATTTT. It translates to CASSIVGRGNQPQHF.

CDR3: CASSPQGYSNQPQHF. CDR3 DNA sequence: TGTGCCAGCTCACCCCAGGGTTATAGCAATCAGCCCCAGCATTTT. The chain couples TRBV18 to TRBJ1-5, with D possibly matching TRBD1 (5 bases). The length of the CDR3 is 15 residues. Germline V CDR1 and CDR2: KGHSH, LQKENI. The V gene lost 3 bases and the J gene lost 0 bases, with 9 bases spanning the gap.

The genes are TRBV15 and TRBJ2-2, with 7 bases fitting TRBD2. CDR1 LNHNV and CDR2 YYDKDF come from the germline V gene (reference sequence). The V segment lost 0 bases and the J segment 9 bases; nucleotides outside the gene matches: 7. The CDR3 covers 15 residues. The CDR3 nucleotides read TGTGCCACCAGCAGAGATAAAGGGAGGGGTTGGGAGCTGTTTTTT. Translating gives CATSRDKGRGWELFF.

The chain uses TRBV27 and TRBJ1-1; 8 nucleotides align to TRBD1. The germline V gene has CDR1 MNHEY and CDR2 SMNVEV (reference sequence). This CDR3 is 17 amino acids long. V lost 4 bases to trimming and J lost 5 bases; unmatched junction nucleotides: 15. The CDR3 reads CASSYFPVRGQGTEAFF. CDR3 nucleotides: TGTGCCAGCAGTTACTTCCCGGTCAGGGGGCAGGGGACTGAAGCTTTCTTT.

V and J are TRBV28 and TRBJ1-1; D possibly corresponds to TRBD1 (5 bases). CDR3 length: 14 amino acids. The germline V and J ends were trimmed by 2 bases and 2 bases, with 9 bases remaining between them. Germline V lookup: CDR1 MDHEN, CDR2 SYDVKM. CDR3 sequence: CASSLPDRNTEAFF. The CDR3, as DNA: TGTGCCAGCAGTTTACCAGACAGAAACACTGAAGCTTTCTTT.

V and J are TRBV6-2 or TRBV6-3 and TRBJ1-1; no reliable D call. Germline V lookup: CDR1 MNHEY, CDR2 SVGEGT. The CDR3 has 12 residues. Trimming removed 5 bases at V and 5 bases at J, with 9 bases between. The CDR3 is CASSTRGTEAFF. In DNA form, the CDR3 reads TGTGCCAGCAGTACGAGAGGGACTGAAGCTTTCTTT.